This T cell receptor beta chain was sequenced during a study of response to subunit inactivated influenza vaccine. The study, taken as a whole, reports: Only a handful of new T cells, the authors suggested, are recruited with each seasonal influenza vaccination.

TCRdb re-called the RT-PCR reads through MiXCR, storing one row per CDR3 protein. Of 800,000 to 1,000,000 distinct CDR3 sequences in the sample, approximately 21% were seen once. A remark on this clonotype: The target antigen is unknown.

Trimming pared 6 bases from V and 0 bases from J, leaving 15 bases between. Germline lookup yields CDR1 MDHEN and CDR2 SYDVKM. This CDR3 has 16 amino acids. The sequence was collected from a man between 50 and 59 years old who received an inactivated influenza vaccine. Sequencing was performed on PBMCs from blood, taken about 5 days after vaccination. This rearrangement joins TRBV28 to TRBJ1-5; TRBD1 is a possible D gene (5 bases). DNA for the CDR3: TGTGCCAGCAGCCTCTCCCGACAGTATAGCAATCAGCCCCAGCATTTT. Translated: CASSLSRQYSNQPQHF.